The 21 T cell receptor beta chains reported below all come from one sample, sequenced in a study of control samples from healthy donors and cancer patients (dated by TCRdb to between 2020 and 2021). Libraries were constructed by the immunoSEQ multiplex PCR assay. The source is immuneACCESS, and TCRdb retained only in-frame sequences with V and J called. Part of the clones is not carried over; for the studies checked, unresolved V genes explain less than half of this, and the remainder is unexplained. Recorded for this sample are tens of thousands of clones; 75% to 85% of them occurred a single time. 15% to 17% of the sample rests with the top ten. The sample was blood. These receptors originate from a man aged 60 to 69 in good health.

V gene TRBV28 combines with J gene TRBJ1-3; 9 nucleotides align to TRBD1. V lost 5 bases, J lost 4 bases, and 12 bases stayed unmatched. Germline values: CDR1 MDHEN, CDR2 SYDVKM. CDR3 length: 17 residues. The CDR3: CASSPSGQGSSGNTIYF. The CDR3 DNA is TGTGCCAGCAGTCCCTCGGGACAGGGTAGCTCAGGAAACACCATATATTTT.

The rearrangement uses TRBV24-1 and TRBJ1-4; TRBD1 matches 7 bases. Germline V gives CDR1 KGHDR, CDR2 SFDVKD. V dropped 7 bases and J dropped 8; count of bases not matched to a gene: 9. There are 14 residues in the CDR3. The CDR3 loop reads CATSFPTGMEKLFF. In DNA, the CDR3 is TGTGCCACCAGCTTTCCGACAGGGATGGAAAAACTGTTTTTT.

This clone was counted a few times. This chain joins TRBV7-9 and TRBJ1-1; D unresolved. Per the germline V gene, CDR1 is SEHNR and CDR2 is FQNEAQ (reference sequence). V lost 1 base and J 5 bases, leaving 11 bases between the germline ends. The CDR3 loop spans 14 amino acids. The CDR3 reads CASSLGGLNTEAFF. As DNA, the CDR3 is TGTGCCAGCAGCTTAGGAGGGTTAAATACTGAAGCTTTCTTT.

The chain joins TRBV28 to TRBJ1-6; D gene unclear. V lost 3 bases, J lost 3 bases, and 0 bases lay in between. CDR3 length: 12 residues. Germline V gene data show CDR1 as MDHEN and CDR2 as SYDVKM. The CDR3 here is CASSFYNSPLHF. The CDR3 bases are TGTGCCAGCAGTTTCTATAATTCACCCCTCCACTTT.

V gene TRBV3-1 (or the pseudogene TRBV3-2) combines with J gene TRBJ1-1; no clear D. Trimming took 1 base from V and 1 from J, leaving 10 bases between them. The CDR3 loop spans 15 amino acids. Looked up from germline, CDR1 is LGHDT and CDR2 is YNNKEL (reference sequence). The CDR3 bases are TGTGCCAGCAGCCAAGGAGTGCAATCGAACACTGAAGCTTTCTTT. Translating it yields CASSQGVQSNTEAFF.

This clone was observed once. The rearrangement uses TRBV21-1 and TRBJ1-5. TRBV21-1 is tagged as a pseudogene. The CDR3 spans 12 residues. Written as DNA, the CDR3 is TGTGCCAGCAGCAAAGAGGGTCAGCCCCAGCATTTT. Translation gives CASSKEGQPQHF.

V is TRBV11-2 and J is TRBJ2-1; D not certain. Germline CDR1 and CDR2: SGHAT and FQNNGV. Trimming took off 4 bases at V and 9 bases at J, with 10 bases between the two ends. The CDR3 has 12 amino acids. The CDR3 nucleotides read TGTGCCAGCAGCTCTCTCGCTGGTGAGCAGTTCTTC. This gives the protein CASSSLAGEQFF.

This clone was found once. The rearrangement uses TRBV6-6 and TRBJ2-1, with 11 positions matching TRBD2. The CDR3 contains 13 residues. The V and J ends lost 6 bases and 9 bases, in that order; junction bases with no gene match: 4. The germline gives CDR1 MNHNY, CDR2 SVGAGI (reference sequence). The CDR3 nucleotides are TGTGCCAGCAGACTAGCGGGAGCGAGTGAGCAGTTCTTC. Translating it yields CASRLAGASEQFF.

This clone has a single count. This chain links TRBV11-2 with TRBJ1-6, with 7 bases lining up with TRBD1. The V and J ends lost 5 bases and 0 bases, in that order; junction bases with no gene match: 1. Germline assignment: CDR1 SGHAT and CDR2 FQNNGV. The CDR3 has 15 amino acids. CDR3 DNA: TGTGCCAGCAGCACAGGGGACTCCTATAATTCACCCCTCCACTTT. Residues: CASSTGDSYNSPLHF. Variable domain in full (rest from reference TRBV11-2 and TRBJ1-6): EAGVAQSPRYKIIEKRQSVAFWCNPISGHATLYWYQQILGQGPKLLIQFQNNGVVDDSQLPKDRFSAERLKGVDSTLKIQPAKLEDSAVYLCASSTGDSYNSPLHFGNGTRLTVT.

This clone came up a few times. The chain recombines TRBV3-1 (or the pseudogene TRBV3-2) with TRBJ1-5, with a possible D match to TRBD1 (5 bases). CDR3 length equals 14 residues. V was trimmed by 0 bases and J by 2 bases, leaving 5 bases between them. Germline V gives CDR1 LGHDT, CDR2 YNNKEL (reference sequence). The CDR3 DNA sequence: TGTGCCAGCAGCCAAGAGGGGGGCAATCAGCCCCAGCATTTT. It is translated as CASSQEGGNQPQHF.

The V gene is TRBV20-1, the J gene TRBJ1-1, with D unclear. The V gene lost 4 bases and the J gene lost 5 bases, with 8 bases spanning the gap. CDR3 length: 11 residues. Germline assignment: CDR1 DFQATT and CDR2 SNEGSKA (reference sequence). CDR3 loop: CSATPGTEAFF. For the CDR3, the DNA is TGCAGTGCTACCCCGGGGACTGAAGCTTTCTTT.

V is TRBV30 and J is TRBJ1-5, with D tentatively TRBD1 (6 bases). The CDR3 consists of 13 residues. V dropped 0 bases and J dropped 7 bases, with 10 bases sitting between them. The V gene's germline CDR1 is GTSNPN and CDR2 SVGIG (reference sequence). CDR3 amino acids: CAWSVGGRQPQHF. For the CDR3, the DNA is TGTGCCTGGAGTGTGGGGGGCCGACAGCCCCAGCATTTT.

This clone has just one count. The chain joins TRBV19 to TRBJ1-2; weak D call: TRBD1 (5 bases). Trimming removed 4 bases at V and 1 base at J, with 13 bases between. CDR3 length equals 15 residues. Germline CDR1 LNHDA, CDR2 SQIVND (reference sequence). CDR3 in DNA: TGTGCCAGTAGTACCGGACATCTGCTTAACTATGGCTACACCTTC. This gives the protein CASSTGHLLNYGYTF.

V gene TRBV6-1 combines with J gene TRBJ2-1; D not certain. The V gene lost 1 base and the J gene lost 9 bases, with 10 bases spanning the gap. The CDR3 runs to 13 residues. Germline CDR1 MNHNS, CDR2 SASEGT. The DNA for the CDR3 is TGTGCCAGCAGTGAAGGCGGCGTCGGTGAGCAGTTCTTC. This translates into CASSEGGVGEQFF.

The chain carries TRBV24-1 and TRBJ2-7; D is possibly TRBD1 or TRBD2 (6 bases each). Germline CDR1 is KGHDR and CDR2 is SFDVKD. This CDR3 spans 14 amino acids. V dropped 7 bases and J dropped 3 bases, with 15 bases sitting between them. The CDR3 DNA follows: TGTGCCACCAGGGAGGGACATATAATCTACGAGCAGTACTTC. Its translation: CATREGHIIYEQYF.

This chain joins TRBV5-4 and TRBJ2-2; 10 nucleotides align to TRBD1. Germline trimming cut 4 bases from V and 3 bases from J; bases unmatched to any gene: 6. Per germline, CDR1 SGHNT and CDR2 YYREEE (reference sequence). This CDR3 contains 16 residues. Written as DNA, the CDR3 is TGTGCCAGCAGCCCAGGACAGGGGGGGCACACCGGGGAGCTGTTTTTT. This gives the protein CASSPGQGGHTGELFF.

The CDR3 DNA follows: TGTGCCAGCAGTTATGGGGACAGGGGCCTGAATCAGCCCCAGCATTTT. Residues: CASSYGDRGLNQPQHF. The chain combines TRBV6-6 with TRBJ1-5; the match to TRBD1 covers 10 bases. The germline V gene encodes CDR1 MNHNY and CDR2 SVGAGI (reference sequence). J was trimmed by 4 bases and V by 3 bases; bases with no gene match: 6. The CDR3 has 16 amino acids.

The chain recombines TRBV9 with TRBJ1-2; tentatively, D is TRBD1 (6 bases). Germline lookup yields CDR1 SGDLS and CDR2 YYNGEE. Trimming took 4 bases from V and 3 from J, leaving 16 bases between them. This CDR3 comprises 15 residues. The CDR3 loop reads CASSPLGTSHYGYTF. In DNA form, the CDR3 reads TGTGCCAGCAGCCCTTTAGGGACATCCCACTATGGCTACACCTTC. Full variable domain (outside the CDR3, taken from reference TRBV9 and TRBJ1-2): DSGVTQTPKHLITATGQRVTLRCSPRSGDLSVYWYQQSLDQGLQFLIQYYNGEERAKGNILERFSAQQFPDLHSELNLSSLELGDSALYFCASSPLGTSHYGYTFGSGTRLTVV.

The rearrangement links TRBV2 to TRBJ2-3; D gene uncertain. The CDR3 spans 15 residues. Per the germline V gene, CDR1 is SNHLY and CDR2 is FYNNEI. V lost 4 bases and J 2 bases, leaving 13 bases between the germline ends. The CDR3 sequence: CASSGSRLNTDTQYF. As DNA, the CDR3 is TGTGCCAGCAGTGGTTCGCGGTTGAACACAGATACGCAGTATTTT. The variable domain in full, with the rest retrieved from reference TRBV2 and TRBJ2-3, is EPEVTQTPSHQVTQMGQEVILRCVPISNHLYFYWYRQILGQKVEFLVSFYNNEISEKSEIFDDQFSVERPDGSNFTLKIRSTKLEDSAMYFCASSGSRLNTDTQYFGPGTRLTVL.

The CDR3 spells CASTGLAGVTDTQYF. Written as DNA, the CDR3 is TGTGCCAGCACCGGACTAGCGGGAGTCACAGATACGCAGTATTTT. The chain carries TRBV5-6 and TRBJ2-3; 13 bases agree with TRBD2. The V gene's germline CDR1 is SGHDT and CDR2 YYEEEE. The CDR3 is 15 amino acids. The V gene end was trimmed by 6 bases and the J gene end by 2 bases; junction bases not matched to a gene: 3. The variable domain in full, with the rest retrieved from reference TRBV5-6 and TRBJ2-3, is DAGVTQSPTHLIKTRGQQVTLRCSPKSGHDTVSWYQQALGQGPQFIFQYYEEEERQRGNFPDRFSGHQFPNYSSELNVNALLLGDSALYLCASTGLAGVTDTQYFGPGTRLTVL.

The V and J genes are TRBV6-2 or TRBV6-3 and TRBJ2-7; 8 bases line up with TRBD1. V lost 5 bases, J lost 9 bases, and 15 bases stayed unmatched. The CDR3 loop spans 15 amino acids. Per the germline V gene, CDR1 is MNHEY and CDR2 is SVGEGT. CDR3 residues: CASSPGRDRSSGQYF. In DNA, the CDR3 is TGTGCCAGCAGTCCAGGCCGGGACAGGTCCTCCGGGCAGTACTTC.